What follows are 15 T cell receptor beta chains derived from one specimen sequenced in a study of regulatory T cells in long-lasting Graves disease. According to the study, TCR beta libraries were built with iRepertoire HTBI primers and CDR3-region Arm-PCR. TCRdb processed the multiplex PCR reads anew with MiXCR; each CDR3 protein has one entry. The sample holds approximately 470,000 distinct CDR3 sequences; under 25% are singletons and the top ten take 7.8%. Documented time point: persistent/refractory GD, antithyroid drugs over 5 years with positive TRAb. There was RNA extracted from PBMCs, and the TCR library was made from it. The sample in question was peripheral blood mononuclear cells (PBMCs), obtained when the disease was refractory, from a patient treated with antithyroid drugs. The receptor set was obtained from a female donor with Graves disease.

J is TRBJ2-7 and V is TRBV19; the D is unclear. Germline values: CDR1 LNHDA, CDR2 SQIVND (reference sequence). The germline V and J ends were trimmed by 4 bases and 0 bases, with 10 bases remaining between them. This CDR3 has 14 residues. CDR3 sequence reads: CASSSPDRSYEQYF. As DNA, the CDR3 is TGTGCCAGTAGTAGTCCGGACCGCTCCTACGAGCAGTACTTC.

CDR3 loop: CSARDLQGVAAFF. The CDR3 coding sequence is TGCAGTGCTAGAGACTTGCAGGGGGTTGCGGCTTTCTTT. The J gene is TRBJ1-1, the V gene TRBV20-1, with 7 bases fitting TRBD1. Germline V lookup: CDR1 DFQATT, CDR2 SNEGSKA (reference sequence). V shed 0 bases, J shed 11 bases, and the junction held 9 bases outside the gene matches. The CDR3 extends over 13 amino acids.

This clonotype came up many times. The genes are TRBV6-5 and TRBJ1-1, with D unclear. The CDR3 is 14 amino acids. Germline loops: CDR1 MNHEY, CDR2 SVGAGI. Deletions cut 2 bases from V and 4 bases from J, with 11 bases between. DNA for the CDR3: TGTGCCAGCAGTTACAAGGTTTTCCGCACTGAAGCTTTCTTT. Protein: CASSYKVFRTEAFF.

This clonotype was seen more than once but under ten times. The chain is built from TRBV14 and TRBJ1-4; 7 nucleotides match TRBD1. V dropped 0 bases and J dropped 0; count of bases not matched to a gene: 1. Germline assignment: CDR1 SGHDN and CDR2 FVKESK. The CDR3 sequence is 16 residues long. CDR3 sequence (DNA): TGTGCCAGCAGCCAAGACGGGACAGCAACTAATGAAAAACTGTTTTTT. Its translation is CASSQDGTATNEKLFF.

Remarks on this clonotype: A read error is likely, as this CDR3 ends without the conserved phenylalanine or tryptophan. The chain combines TRBV9 with TRBJ1-1, with TRBD1 matching over 7 bases. The CDR3 sequence is 13 residues long. V lost 1 base, J lost 7 bases, and 4 bases stayed unmatched. Germline CDR1 SGDLS, CDR2 YYNGEE. The CDR3 DNA sequence: TGTGCCAGCAGCGTAACAGGGGCTGATGAAGCTTTCCTT. Translating gives CASSVTGADEAFL.

The V call is TRBV20-1, the J call TRBJ1-2, with D possibly being TRBD1 (5 bases). This CDR3 comprises 12 residues. Trimming removed 6 bases at V and 8 bases at J, with 16 bases between. Per germline, CDR1 DFQATT and CDR2 SNEGSKA (reference sequence). The CDR3 nucleotides read TGCAGTGCCGAGATGGGGCTTGTAGGCTACACCTTC. It is translated as CSAEMGLVGYTF.

In this sample, this clonotype turned up many times. The genes are TRBV12-3 or TRBV12-4 and TRBJ1-2; D gene uncertain. The CDR3 consists of 15 residues. V was trimmed by 6 bases and J by 8 bases, leaving 22 bases between them. The CDR3 DNA is TGTGCCAGCAGCTTCCGCCCTCGGGAAATCGGCGGCTACACCTTC. As protein: CASSFRPREIGGYTF.

With regard to this clonotype: A much larger clone lies one base from this, so it may be a read error. This sequence joins TRBV19 and TRBJ1-1; no definite D call. The CDR3 runs 13 residues. In germline, CDR1 is LNHDA, CDR2 SQIVND (reference sequence). Trimming removed 3 bases at V and 2 bases at J, with 7 bases between. CDR3: CASSMLTNTEAFF. The CDR3, as DNA: TGTGCCAGTAGTATGTTAACCAACACTGAAGCTTTCTTT.

This clonotype was recorded a few times. The chain links TRBV20-1 to TRBJ2-2; 8 nucleotides align to TRBD2. The CDR3 covers 17 residues. Unmatched junction bases numbered 10, after V lost 3 bases and J lost 1 base. Germline V gene sequence: CDR1 DFQATT, CDR2 SNEGSKA (reference sequence). The CDR3 loop reads CSARAVSGSRNTGELFF. The CDR3 DNA is TGCAGTGCTAGGGCAGTAAGCGGGAGCCGGAACACCGGGGAGCTGTTTTTT.

The chain recombines TRBV7-2 with TRBJ2-1; TRBD2 matches 12 bases. The V and J ends lost 4 bases and 8 bases, in that order; junction bases with no gene match: 3. The CDR3 totals 14 residues. Germline CDR1 reads SGHTA; CDR2 reads FQGNSA. Here the CDR3 reads CASSWTSGTDEQFF. The CDR3 nucleotides are TGTGCCAGCAGCTGGACTAGCGGGACGGATGAGCAGTTCTTC.

In this sample, this clonotype turned up many times. The chain is built from TRBV28 and TRBJ2-2; D is possibly TRBD1 (5 bases). The germline gives CDR1 MDHEN, CDR2 SYDVKM. V dropped 2 bases and J dropped 0 bases, with 13 bases sitting between them. CDR3 length equals 17 residues. CDR3 in amino acids: CASSLPSSGTNTGELFF. In nucleotides, the CDR3 is TGTGCCAGCAGTTTACCCTCGTCAGGGACGAACACCGGGGAGCTGTTTTTT.

This rearrangement joins TRBV27 to TRBJ2-3, with D perhaps matching TRBD1 (5 bases). V shed 2 bases and J shed 4 bases, with 10 bases lying between them. This CDR3 region has 14 residues. CDR1 is MNHEY, CDR2 SMNVEV, per germline (reference sequence). The CDR3 nucleotides read TGTGCCAGCAGTTTAGCTTCAGGGCCAGATACGCAGTATTTT. Translating gives CASSLASGPDTQYF.

V gene TRBV20-1 combines with J gene TRBJ1-1; TRBD1 agrees at 9 bases. This CDR3 comprises 15 residues. Germline-derived CDR1 and CDR2 are DFQATT and SNEGSKA (reference sequence). The junction had 13 bases not matched to a gene; V was cut back by 7 bases and J by 4 bases. CDR3 coding DNA: TGCAGTGTCTCCGGACAGGGGAATGTCGGCACTGAAGCTTTCTTT. Protein product: CSVSGQGNVGTEAFF.

This clonotype was observed many times. This chain connects TRBV29-1 to TRBJ1-2; 11 bases fit TRBD1. Per germline, CDR1 SQVTM and CDR2 ANQGSEA. Trimming at V came to 6 bases and at J to 10 bases, leaving 13 bases not matched to a gene. CDR3 length: 14 amino acids. CDR3: CSVATLDRGLYYTF. DNA of the CDR3: TGCAGCGTCGCTACTTTGGACAGGGGGCTATACTACACCTTC.

This clonotype occurred many times. The chain uses TRBV5-6 and TRBJ1-2; the D is unclear. This CDR3 has 12 residues. CDR1 is SGHDT, CDR2 YYEEEE, per germline. With 4 bases removed from V and 8 bases from J, the gap between germline ends came to 12 bases. The CDR3 loop reads CASSLNAVGYTF. The CDR3 DNA reads as TGTGCCAGCAGCCTGAACGCAGTCGGCTACACCTTC.